The clone carrying this T cell receptor beta chain was counted ten times or more. TCRdb re-analysed the reads in MiXCR, keeping a single row per CDR3 protein. The repertoire has some 300,000 distinct CDR3 sequences, roughly a tenth of them found once; the top ten carry less than 3%. This CDR3 contains 11 residues. The germline CDR1 and CDR2 sequences are MNHEY and SVGEGT. The germline V and J ends were trimmed by 7 bases and 6 bases, with 10 bases remaining between them. The data were taken from a study of T cell repertoires in cytomegalovirus infection. Study as a whole: Both CMV infection and a matching HLA type were indicated by public TCR beta signatures.

The chain carries TRBV6-2 or TRBV6-3 and TRBJ2-7; D is unresolved. The TCR sequence derives from a human donor in good health (CMV status not recorded). Some clones in this sample may be carry-over from other donors' samples. The sequenced sample was PBMCs. The CDR3 DNA is TGTGCCAGCACGAATGGGCGCGAGCAGTACGTC. Protein: CASTNGREQYV.